This TCR beta chain derives from a study of blood T cells in healthy people across ages. Per the germline V gene, CDR1 is SEHNR and CDR2 is FQNEAQ (reference sequence). The CDR3 has 16 residues. Combining a sample-barcoded 5' primer with a J-beta primer mix, a second PCR ran for roughly 7 to 11 cycles. Every cDNA was tagged by a template-switch adaptor with 12 random nucleotides. TCRdb recomputed calls from the 5' RACE reads with MiXCR, one row per CDR3 protein. The table lists more than 1 million distinct CDR3 sequences, under 55% of them singletons. The chain couples TRBV7-9 to TRBJ2-1; TRBD1 agrees at 9 bases. TRBJ2-7 explains the end of the DNA better; the J call may be wrong. Sequences were obtained from blood. The clonotype originates from a woman in her fifties or sixties in good health. DNA of the CDR3: TGTGCCAGCAGCTTAGCCCGGGGACAGGGTATCCACGAGCAGTACTTC. Amino acid sequence: CASSLARGQGIHEQYF.